Shown below are 28 T cell receptor beta chains from a single sample sequenced in a study of circulating and synovial CD4+ cells in juvenile arthritis. Produced via immunoSEQ multiplex PCR; TCRdb's table is partial and in-frame only. The table lists about 33,000 clones, over 90% of them singletons. The sequenced material came from CD4+ T cells from blood. Receptors originate from a human donor with juvenile idiopathic arthritis.

The chain uses TRBV4-2 and TRBJ2-7; TRBD2 agrees at 8 bases. V was clipped by 0 bases and J by 7 bases; unmatched bases: 8. The CDR3 has 15 residues. The germline gives CDR1 LGHNA, CDR2 YNFKEQ. The CDR3 spells CASSQDTSGRGEQYF. The CDR3 nucleotides read TGTGCCAGCAGCCAAGATACCAGCGGGAGAGGTGAGCAGTACTTC.

The V and J genes are TRBV19 and TRBJ1-5; 7 nucleotides align to TRBD1. CDR3 size: 15 residues. V dropped 3 bases and J dropped 4; count of bases not matched to a gene: 6. Germline loops: CDR1 LNHDA, CDR2 SQIVND (reference sequence). CDR3 bases: TGTGCCAGTAGTATTTGGGGACAGTATAATCAGCCCCAGCATTTT. It translates to CASSIWGQYNQPQHF.

The gene calls are TRBV7-8 and TRBJ2-5; a weak D match, TRBD2 (5 bases). Germline lookup yields CDR1 SGHVS and CDR2 FQNEAQ. Trimming cost V 3 bases and J 1 base, with 15 bases left between them. This CDR3 has 16 residues. CDR3 DNA sequence: TGTGCCAGCAGCTTTGAGGGATTTCGAATCCAAGAGACCCAGTACTTC. It encodes CASSFEGFRIQETQYF.

The rearrangement uses TRBV6-5 and TRBJ2-1; possible D gene TRBD1, 5 bases. CDR3 size: 12 residues. Trimming left V 2 bases short and J 7 bases short, with 6 bases between. Germline assignment: CDR1 MNHEY and CDR2 SVGAGI. CDR3 amino acids: CASSYQGNEQFF. CDR3 bases: TGTGCCAGCAGTTACCAGGGAAATGAGCAGTTCTTC.

Details on this clone: Mismatch with germline at one junction end may stem from a read error. Other DNA sequences in this sample translate to the same CDR3. The CDR3 sequence: CASSYLGGNSPLHF. The CDR3 DNA follows: TGTGCCAGCAGTTACTTGGGAGGTAATTCCCCCCTCCACTTT. The rearrangement joins TRBV6-5 to TRBJ1-6; no reliable D call. This CDR3 has 14 residues. The germline V gene has CDR1 MNHEY and CDR2 SVGAGI.

This chain connects TRBV25-1 to TRBJ2-3; D gene unclear. Germline CDR1 reads MGHDK; CDR2 reads SYGVNS. Trimming pared 1 base from V and 1 base from J, leaving 15 bases between. There are 17 residues in the CDR3. The CDR3 here is CASSESSVVEGTDTQYF. CDR3 in DNA: TGTGCCAGCAGTGAATCCTCGGTCGTTGAGGGCACAGATACGCAGTATTTT.

The chain is built from TRBV21-1 and TRBJ2-3; TRBD2, the table's D call, was not compared with the DNA. TRBV21-1 is noted as a pseudogene. The CDR3 runs to 16 residues. The CDR3 here is CASSPTVARYPDTQYF. CDR3 DNA sequence: TGTGCCAGCAGCCCGACGGTGGCTAGGTACCCAGATACGCAGTATTTT.

This clone was counted a few times. The chain employs TRBV7-6 and TRBJ2-3, with TRBD1 as a possible D gene (5 bases). The V and J ends lost 2 bases and 3 bases respectively, with 15 bases between them. CDR3 length: 16 residues. In germline, CDR1 is SGHVS, CDR2 FNYEAQ. This CDR3 is CASSLSGQGWTDTQYF. The DNA for the CDR3 is TGTGCCAGCAGCTTATCTGGGCAGGGTTGGACAGATACGCAGTATTTT. Looking up the rest from reference TRBV7-6 and TRBJ2-3 gives the full variable domain: GAGVSQSPRYKVTKRGQDVALRCDPISGHVSLYWYRQALGQGPEFLTYFNYEAQQDKSGLPNDRFSAERPEGSISTLTIQRTEQRDSAMYRCASSLSGQGWTDTQYFGPGTRLTVL.

The V call is TRBV15, the J call TRBJ1-2; D remains ambiguous. This CDR3 spans 15 amino acids. The germline V gene encodes CDR1 LNHNV and CDR2 YYDKDF (reference sequence). V was shortened by 4 bases and J by 8 bases, with 20 bases between the two germline ends. The DNA for the CDR3 is TGTGCCACCAGCAAAGTATCACCGGAGCTCGAGGGCTACACCTTC. This gives the protein CATSKVSPELEGYTF.

This sequence joins TRBV2 and TRBJ2-5, with D perhaps matching TRBD2 (6 bases). The CDR3 consists of 16 residues. Germline loops: CDR1 SNHLY, CDR2 FYNNEI. The V end was cut by 7 bases, the J end by 3 bases, with 21 bases between. In nucleotides, the CDR3 is TGTGCCAGCATCAAAACTGGGTGGGCTAGCGAAGAGACCCAGTACTTC. It codes for CASIKTGWASEETQYF.

This clone occurred once. This chain joins TRBV5-4 and TRBJ1-2, with 9 bases that match TRBD1. V shed 0 bases, J shed 2 bases, and the junction held 2 bases outside the gene matches. The CDR3 consists of 15 residues. The germline V gene has CDR1 SGHNT and CDR2 YYREEE (reference sequence). The CDR3 loop is CASSLAGTGNYGYTF. CDR3 in DNA: TGTGCCAGCAGCTTGGCGGGGACAGGGAACTATGGCTACACCTTC.

CDR3 loop: CASSLDGTPTDTQYF. CDR3 sequence (DNA): TGCGCCAGCAGCTTGGACGGGACACCCACAGATACGCAGTATTTT. The chain recombines TRBV5-1 with TRBJ2-3; perhaps TRBD1 as D (6 bases). The V end lost 0 bases, the J end lost 2 bases, and 10 bases lay between the germline ends. Germline V gene data show CDR1 as SGHRS and CDR2 as YFSETQ. CDR3 length: 15 residues.

In nucleotides, the CDR3 is TGTGCCAGTACAGGGTATTCCTATGGCTACACCTTC. This translates into CASTGYSYGYTF. This chain uses TRBV28 with TRBJ1-2; the D gene is possibly TRBD1 (6 bases). The V end lost 9 bases, the J end lost 4 bases, and 12 bases lay between the germline ends. Germline V CDR1 and CDR2: MDHEN, SYDVKM. The CDR3 is 12 residues long.

The rearrangement joins TRBV5-4 to TRBJ2-5; TRBD2 matches 7 bases. The CDR3 is made up of 13 amino acids. Germline V lookup: CDR1 SGHNT, CDR2 YYREEE (reference sequence). The J segment lost 5 bases and the V segment lost 4 bases, leaving 5 bases of the junction unmatched. CDR3 protein: CASSGPGGETQYF. The CDR3 nucleotides are TGTGCCAGCAGCGGACCCGGGGGGGAGACCCAGTACTTC.

The genes are TRBV7-9 and TRBJ2-1, with D possibly matching TRBD2 (6 bases). CDR1 is SEHNR and CDR2 is FQNEAQ in the germline V gene (reference sequence). The V gene lost 2 bases and the J gene lost 0 bases, with 8 bases spanning the gap. CDR3 size: 15 residues. In DNA form, the CDR3 reads TGTGCCAGCAGCTTAAGCGGGTCCTCCTACAATGAGCAGTTCTTC. It is translated as CASSLSGSSYNEQFF.

The rearrangement links TRBV14 to TRBJ1-1, with TRBD1 as a possible D gene (6 bases). Trimming left V 3 bases short and J 4 bases short, with 15 bases between. The CDR3 has 15 amino acids. CDR1 and CDR2 (germline): SGHDN, FVKESK. CDR3 loop: CASSHIQGTGTEAFF. The DNA for the CDR3 is TGTGCCAGCAGCCATATACAGGGTACGGGCACTGAAGCTTTCTTT. Variable domain in full (rest from reference TRBV14 and TRBJ1-1): EAGVTQFPSHSVIEKGQTVTLRCDPISGHDNLYWYRRVMGKEIKFLLHFVKESKQDESGMPNNRFLAERTGGTYSTLKVQPAELEDSGVYFCASSHIQGTGTEAFFGQGTRLTVV.

This clone was seen once. The chain combines TRBV10-2 with TRBJ2-1; TRBD2 agrees at 7 bases. This CDR3 contains 15 residues. Unmatched junction bases numbered 3, after V lost 4 bases and J lost 0 bases. Germline-derived CDR1 and CDR2 are WSHSY and SAAADI. CDR3 region: CASSGTSSSYNEQFF. DNA of the CDR3: TGCGCCAGCAGTGGGACTAGTAGCTCCTACAATGAGCAGTTCTTC.

This chain links TRBV6-5 with TRBJ1-5, with TRBD1 matching over 7 bases. In germline, CDR1 is MNHEY, CDR2 SVGAGI. This CDR3 has 14 residues. Trimming took 5 bases from V and 8 from J; bases not matched to a gene: 9. The CDR3 reads CASSRQGGEKPQHF. In DNA form, the CDR3 reads TGTGCCAGCAGTCGACAGGGCGGAGAAAAGCCCCAGCATTTT.

This rearrangement joins TRBV6-5 to TRBJ1-1; no firm D call. V dropped 6 bases and J dropped 0 bases, with 11 bases sitting between them. CDR3 length: 14 amino acids. Per germline, CDR1 MNHEY and CDR2 SVGAGI. CDR3: CASRRSVLNTEAFF. The CDR3 nucleotides read TGTGCCAGCAGACGCTCGGTGTTGAACACTGAAGCTTTCTTT.

CDR3 DNA sequence: TGTGCCAGCAGCCAAGAGGGGGCTAGCGGGAGGGGGGGGACCCAGTACTTC. This encodes CASSQEGASGRGGTQYF. The rearrangement uses TRBV4-2 and TRBJ2-5, with TRBD2 identical over 12 bases. This CDR3 comprises 17 residues. Germline CDR1 reads LGHNA; CDR2 reads YNFKEQ. V lost 0 bases, J lost 7 bases, and 9 bases stayed unmatched.

V usage is TRBV29-1 and J usage is TRBJ1-3, with a possible D match to TRBD1 (6 bases). Germline loops: CDR1 SQVTM, CDR2 ANQGSEA. Trimming took 7 bases from V and 4 from J, leaving 8 bases between them. The CDR3 runs to 11 residues. CDR3 in DNA: TGCAGCGCCGGACAGGGAAACACCATATATTTT. Translating gives CSAGQGNTIYF.

V and J are TRBV7-2 and TRBJ2-1; TRBD2 might be the D (6 bases). The germline V and J ends were trimmed by 2 bases and 10 bases, with 12 bases remaining between them. The germline CDR1 and CDR2 sequences are SGHTA and FQGNSA. There are 13 residues in the CDR3. CDR3 DNA sequence: TGTGCCAGCAGCTTACGCCCGGGGGACGAGCAGTTCTTC. Translation: CASSLRPGDEQFF.

This clone was found once. The chain combines TRBV25-1 with TRBJ2-1; D is unresolved. With 3 bases removed from V and 3 bases from J, the gap between germline ends came to 3 bases. Per the germline V gene, CDR1 is MGHDK and CDR2 is SYGVNS. The CDR3 runs 12 residues. The CDR3 sequence: CASSDYYNEQFF. The CDR3 DNA reads TGTGCCAGCAGTGATTACTACAATGAGCAGTTCTTC.

The chain couples TRBV7-3 to TRBJ2-2, with TRBD1 matching over 7 bases. CDR3 length: 16 residues. Germline-derived CDR1 and CDR2 are SGHTA and FQGTGA. V gave up 3 bases and J gave up 4 bases; unmatched junction bases: 8. The CDR3 here is CASSFDRVDSTGELFF. Here the CDR3 DNA reads TGTGCCAGCAGCTTCGACAGGGTAGACAGCACCGGGGAGCTGTTTTTT.

This clone has only one observation. The rearrangement links TRBV6-5 to TRBJ1-5; 8 positions match TRBD1. CDR1 and CDR2 (germline): MNHEY, SVGAGI. CDR3 length equals 15 residues. With V trimmed by 6 bases and J by 5 bases, 9 bases remained unmatched. CDR3 loop: CASRPDRGFDQPQHF. The CDR3 DNA reads TGTGCCAGCAGACCCGACAGGGGTTTCGATCAGCCCCAGCATTTT.

The chain has TRBV19 and TRBJ1-4, with TRBD1 identical over 9 bases. V dropped 5 bases and J dropped 7; count of bases not matched to a gene: 5. CDR1 and CDR2 (germline): LNHDA, SQIVND (reference sequence). This CDR3 contains 14 residues. In DNA form, the CDR3 reads TGTGCCAGTAGTGGCGGGACAGGGAGTGAAAAACTGTTTTTT. This encodes CASSGGTGSEKLFF.

The chain has TRBV15 and TRBJ2-4; TRBD2 is a possible D gene (6 bases). Trimming removed 0 bases at V and 0 bases at J, with 9 bases between. From germline, CDR1 is LNHNV and CDR2 YYDKDF (reference sequence). The CDR3 extends over 16 amino acids. CDR3 residues: CATSRDWGEAKNIQYF. CDR3 bases: TGTGCCACCAGCAGAGATTGGGGGGAAGCCAAAAACATTCAGTACTTC.

This clone was seen just once. CDR3 DNA sequence: TGTGCCAGCTCACCACCGGGACTAGCGGGAAGGGAGCAGTACTTC. The encoded protein is CASSPPGLAGREQYF. This chain links TRBV18 with TRBJ2-7; 13 nucleotides match TRBD2. The CDR3 runs 15 residues. The ends lost 0 bases at V and 7 bases at J; junction bases unmatched: 3. Germline lookup yields CDR1 KGHSH and CDR2 LQKENI.